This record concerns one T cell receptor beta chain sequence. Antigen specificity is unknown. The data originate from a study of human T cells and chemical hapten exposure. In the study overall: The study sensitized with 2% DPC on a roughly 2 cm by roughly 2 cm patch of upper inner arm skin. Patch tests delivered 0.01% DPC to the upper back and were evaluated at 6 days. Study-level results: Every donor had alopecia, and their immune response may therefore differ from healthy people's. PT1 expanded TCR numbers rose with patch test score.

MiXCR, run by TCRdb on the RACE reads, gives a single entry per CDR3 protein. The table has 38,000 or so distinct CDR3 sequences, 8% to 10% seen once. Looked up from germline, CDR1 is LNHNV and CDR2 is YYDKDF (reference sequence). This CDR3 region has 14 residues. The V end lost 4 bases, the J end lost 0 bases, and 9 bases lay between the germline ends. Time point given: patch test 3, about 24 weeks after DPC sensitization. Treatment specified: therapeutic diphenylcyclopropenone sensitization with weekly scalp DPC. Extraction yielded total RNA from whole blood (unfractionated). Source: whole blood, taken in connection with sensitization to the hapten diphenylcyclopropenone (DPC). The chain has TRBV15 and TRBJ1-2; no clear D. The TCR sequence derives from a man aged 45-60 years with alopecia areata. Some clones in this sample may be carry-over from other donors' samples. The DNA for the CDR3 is TGTGCCACCAGCACAAGTGTAGCTAACTATGGCTACACCTTC. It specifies CATSTSVANYGYTF.